The sequence of this T cell receptor beta chain was determined in a study of OX40 agonist ivuxolimab in advanced cancers. Profiled with immunoSEQ multiplex PCR; TCRdb holds only in-frame clones, not every one. Seen here are approximately 49,000 clones, about 86% observed once, and the top ten hold around 1.6%. The CDR3 length is 12 residues. V lost 2 bases, J lost 8 bases, and 9 bases lay in between. CDR1 is MDHEN, CDR2 SYDVKM, per germline. Sampled blood was obtained at baseline, cycle 4 day 1, and cycle 7 day 1. The rearrangement joins TRBV28 to TRBJ1-2; D remains ambiguous. This TCR came from an adult with an advanced solid tumor such as melanoma, head and neck, liver or kidney cancer. This sample comprised CD4+ or CD8+ T cells sorted from blood, obtained in a trial of the OX40 agonist ivuxolimab. The CDR3, as DNA: TGTGCCAGCAGTTTAGGGGATTGGGGCTACACCTTC. This encodes CASSLGDWGYTF.